Ten or more counts support the clone carrying this T cell receptor (beta chain). Its antigen is undetermined. CDR1 and CDR2 (germline): LNHNV, YYDKDF (reference sequence). With 1 base clipped from V and 7 bases from J, the junction kept 9 bases outside the gene matches. This CDR3 has 15 amino acids. The entry originates in a study of regulatory T cells in long-lasting Graves disease. The study's findings and limits: Preferential use of TRBV28, TRBJ1-2 and TRBJ2-5 was seen in persistent disease.

Specified time point: newly diagnosed GD, antithyroid drugs for less than 3 months. PBMC RNA served as the TCR library source. For TCR beta, libraries came from iRepertoire HTBI primers and Arm-PCR of CDR3 regions. TCRdb re-analysed the multiplex PCR reads in MiXCR, keeping a single row per CDR3 protein. The table records about 350,000 distinct CDR3 sequences, approximately 15% of them present only once. The same sample was also studied in work on T cells in Graves' hyperthyroidism and ophthalmopathy. From that paper: First-round RT-PCR targeting the TCR CDR3 was performed with the HTBI primer set.

The sequence derives from a man aged 35 to 55 with Graves disease. Sequences were derived from peripheral blood mononuclear cells (PBMCs), sampled at new diagnosis, from a patient treated with antithyroid drugs. The rearrangement joins TRBV15 to TRBJ1-1; 7 bases line up with TRBD1. The CDR3 spells CATSRATTGMNEAFF. In nucleotides, the CDR3 is TGTGCCACCAGCAGAGCCACGACAGGGATGAATGAAGCTTTCTTT.